Each of the 27 T cell receptor beta chains below was sequenced from the same sample in a study of control samples from healthy donors and cancer patients. The data were produced by immunoSEQ multiplex PCR, yet TCRdb's version contains in-frame clones alone and is incomplete. The table has tens of thousands of clones, approximately 84% seen once; the top ten hold under 4.5%. Sequencing input: blood. Receptors originate from a woman aged 45-65 years in good health.

The V gene is TRBV28, the J gene TRBJ2-5; 7 bases fit TRBD2. V shed 8 bases, J shed 4 bases, and the junction held 7 bases outside the gene matches. The CDR3 is made up of 13 amino acids. The V gene's germline CDR1 is MDHEN and CDR2 SYDVKM. This CDR3 is CASLGGGGETQYF. CDR3 nucleotide sequence: TGTGCCAGCCTGGGGGGGGGAGGAGAGACCCAGTACTTC.

The chain links TRBV28 to TRBJ1-4, with TRBD1 identical over 8 bases. The CDR3 is 15 amino acids. Losses at the gene ends were 1 base for V and 3 bases for J; bases not matched to a gene: 1. Germline V CDR1 and CDR2: MDHEN, SYDVKM. CDR3 nucleotide sequence: TGTGCCAGCAGTTTATTGACAGGGGCTAATGAAAAACTGTTTTTT. Amino acid sequence: CASSLLTGANEKLFF.

The chain uses TRBV6-5 and TRBJ1-2, with 8 bases identical to TRBD1. This CDR3 region has 15 residues. After removal of 2 bases from V and 3 bases from J, the junction contained 5 bases not matched to a gene. Germline-derived CDR1 and CDR2 are MNHEY and SVGAGI. CDR3 nucleotide sequence: TGTGCCAGCAGTTACGCTCCAGGGGGCCACTATGGCTACACCTTC. It specifies CASSYAPGGHYGYTF.

This clone appeared a few times. CDR3 sequence: CASSQVDGLQYF. CDR3 coding DNA: TGTGCCAGCAGCCAAGTAGATGGACTTCAGTACTTC. V gene TRBV3-1 (or the pseudogene TRBV3-2) combines with J gene TRBJ2-4; D remains ambiguous. This CDR3 has 12 residues. Germline V gene data show CDR1 as LGHDT and CDR2 as YNNKEL (reference sequence). Trimming pared 1 base from V and 11 bases from J, leaving 9 bases between.

The chain's CDR3 is CASSPGTGVSNEQFF. CDR3 DNA sequence: TGTGCCAGCAGTCCCGGGACAGGGGTTAGCAATGAGCAGTTCTTC. This rearrangement joins TRBV3-1 (or the pseudogene TRBV3-2) to TRBJ2-1, with TRBD1 identical over 10 bases. The junction had 8 bases not matched to a gene; V was cut back by 6 bases and J by 6 bases. The CDR3 spans 15 residues. Germline CDR1 and CDR2: LGHDT and YNNKEL (reference sequence).

Only a few counts were recorded for this clone. V gene TRBV3-1 (or the pseudogene TRBV3-2) combines with J gene TRBJ2-7; D gene uncertain. Germline lookup yields CDR1 LGHDT and CDR2 YNNKEL (reference sequence). V was shortened by 5 bases and J by 2 bases, with 7 bases between the two germline ends. The CDR3 is 12 residues long. The CDR3 loop is CASSEGPYEQYF. As DNA, the CDR3 is TGTGCCAGCAGCGAAGGACCCTACGAGCAGTACTTC.

The chain is built from TRBV19 and TRBJ2-7; D not certain. The V end was cut by 5 bases, the J end by 2 bases, with 10 bases between. CDR3 size: 13 residues. Germline values: CDR1 LNHDA, CDR2 SQIVND (reference sequence). CDR3 sequence (DNA): TGTGCCAGTAGTGGCGACAAGGCCTACGAGCAGTACTTC. Amino acid sequence: CASSGDKAYEQYF.

This clone came up a few times. The genes are TRBV29-1 and TRBJ1-3; TRBD1 aligns across 7 bases. The CDR3 sequence is 14 residues long. Unmatched junction bases numbered 3, after V lost 4 bases and J lost 0 bases. Germline CDR1 reads SQVTM; CDR2 reads ANQGSEA. CDR3 DNA: TGCAGCGTTGGTGGGACAGACTCTGGAAACACCATATATTTT. It is translated as CSVGGTDSGNTIYF.

This chain uses TRBV24-1 with TRBJ2-2; 11 nucleotides match TRBD2. The junction had 11 bases not matched to a gene; V was cut back by 1 base and J by 5 bases. The CDR3 contains 19 residues. Germline values: CDR1 KGHDR, CDR2 SFDVKD. CDR3 nucleotide sequence: TGTGCCACCAGTGATTTCTCGACTAGCGGGATCGTTAGGACCGGGGAGCTGTTTTTT. Protein product: CATSDFSTSGIVRTGELFF.

This CDR3 is CASSQGTFERVSYEQYF. In DNA form, the CDR3 reads TGTGCCAGCAGCCAAGGAACCTTCGAGCGGGTCTCCTACGAGCAGTACTTC. This sequence joins TRBV14 and TRBJ2-7, with D possibly matching TRBD2 (6 bases). CDR1 and CDR2 from the germline V gene are SGHDN and FVKESK. V lost 1 base and J 0 bases, leaving 16 bases between the germline ends. The CDR3 runs to 17 residues. Based on the CDR3 plus reference TRBV14 and TRBJ2-7, the full variable domain is EAGVTQFPSHSVIEKGQTVTLRCDPISGHDNLYWYRRVMGKEIKFLLHFVKESKQDESGMPNNRFLAERTGGTYSTLKVQPAELEDSGVYFCASSQGTFERVSYEQYFGPGTRLTVT.

The J gene is TRBJ2-1, the V gene TRBV9, with 7 bases that match TRBD2. Germline lookup yields CDR1 SGDLS and CDR2 YYNGEE. The CDR3 length is 14 residues. Trimming at V came to 4 bases and at J to 0 bases, leaving 1 base not matched to a gene. CDR3 protein: CASSLAASYNEQFF. For the CDR3, the DNA is TGTGCCAGCAGCCTAGCGGCCTCCTACAATGAGCAGTTCTTC.

The rearrangement uses TRBV7-9 and TRBJ1-1, with D maybe TRBD1 (5 bases). Deletions cut 5 bases from V and 0 bases from J, with 16 bases between. In germline, CDR1 is SEHNR, CDR2 FQNEAQ (reference sequence). CDR3 length: 16 residues. The CDR3 reads CASSHKQEALNTEAFF. For the CDR3, the DNA is TGTGCCAGCAGCCACAAACAGGAGGCTTTGAACACTGAAGCTTTCTTT. Full variable domain (missing parts from reference TRBV7-9 and TRBJ1-1): DTGVSQNPRHKITKRGQNVTFRCDPISEHNRLYWYRQTLGQGPEFLTYFQNEAQLEKSRLLSDRFSAERPKGSFSTLEIQRTEQGDSAMYLCASSHKQEALNTEAFFGQGTRLTVV.

V usage is TRBV3-1 (or the pseudogene TRBV3-2) and J usage is TRBJ1-4; TRBD1 aligns across 11 bases. Germline CDR1 reads LGHDT; CDR2 reads YNNKEL (reference sequence). This CDR3 contains 15 residues. V lost 6 bases and J lost 7; bases outside the gene matches: 7. The CDR3 is CASSPPGTGGEKLFF. CDR3 in DNA: TGTGCCAGCAGTCCCCCCGGGACAGGGGGTGAAAAACTGTTTTTT.

The chain links TRBV27 to TRBJ2-4; 14 nucleotides align to TRBD2. Germline CDR1 and CDR2: MNHEY and SMNVEV (reference sequence). The V and J ends lost 7 bases and 8 bases, in that order; junction bases with no gene match: 4. This CDR3 comprises 14 residues. The CDR3 loop reads CASKTSGRADIQYF. DNA for the CDR3: TGTGCCAGCAAGACTAGCGGGAGGGCCGACATTCAGTACTTC.

The chain combines TRBV28 with TRBJ2-5; D is possibly TRBD2 (5 bases). The CDR3 has 12 residues. Germline values: CDR1 MDHEN, CDR2 SYDVKM. Trimming shortened V by 6 bases and J by 9 bases, and 14 bases separated the two germline ends. CDR3 in DNA: TGTGCCAGCAGCATACCCCCAGCGGCCCAGTACTTC. Protein product: CASSIPPAAQYF.

In the case of this clone: One end of the junction is discordant with germline, which a read error may explain. The CDR3 DNA is TGTGCCAGCAGCGTAACAGGGGGAATGAACACTGAAGCTTTCTTT. Its translation is CASSVTGGMNTEAFF. The chain recombines TRBV7-3 with TRBJ1-1; TRBD1 agrees at 8 bases. Germline V gives CDR1 SGHTA, CDR2 FQGTGA. The CDR3 is made up of 15 amino acids.

V and J are TRBV19 and TRBJ2-2; TRBD2 agrees at 8 bases. The J segment lost 5 bases and the V segment lost 5 bases, leaving 10 bases of the junction unmatched. The V gene's germline CDR1 is LNHDA and CDR2 SQIVND (reference sequence). The CDR3 is made up of 16 amino acids. CDR3 sequence (DNA): TGTGCCAGTAGTCCCCTGGCCGGGAGGGGAACCGGGGAGCTGTTTTTT. Residues: CASSPLAGRGTGELFF.

This chain connects TRBV27 to TRBJ2-5; D tentatively reads TRBD1 or TRBD2 (6 bases each). The CDR3 has 16 residues. Per the germline V gene, CDR1 is MNHEY and CDR2 is SMNVEV (reference sequence). Trimming pared 0 bases from V and 4 bases from J, leaving 15 bases between. CDR3 residues: CASSLSGGGGLETQYF. For the CDR3, the DNA is TGTGCCAGCAGTTTATCTGGGGGTGGGGGGCTAGAGACCCAGTACTTC.

V is TRBV2 and J is TRBJ2-4; possible D gene TRBD1, 5 bases. This CDR3 region has 16 residues. CDR1 and CDR2 (germline): SNHLY, FYNNEI. Between the trimmed V and J ends, which lost 5 bases and 5 bases, there was a span of 19 bases. CDR3 coding DNA: TGTGCCAGCAGTAGGGAAGGGGCAGGGTCCCAAAACATTCAGTACTTC. Its protein is CASSREGAGSQNIQYF.

The CDR3 protein is CAISESRGNTEAFF. CDR3 in DNA: TGTGCCATCAGTGAGTCGCGGGGCAACACTGAAGCTTTCTTT. The genes are TRBV10-3 and TRBJ1-1, with a tentative D call TRBD1 (5 bases). V lost 0 bases, J lost 2 bases, and 7 bases lay in between. This CDR3 has 14 amino acids. Germline V gene lookup returns CDR1 ENHRY and CDR2 SYGVKD.

The rearrangement joins TRBV7-8 to TRBJ2-3; no definite D call. The CDR3 runs 12 residues. Trimming took 1 base from V and 4 from J, leaving 3 bases between them. In germline, CDR1 is SGHVS, CDR2 FQNEAQ. CDR3 protein: CASSLGPDTQYF. In DNA form, the CDR3 reads TGTGCCAGCAGCTTAGGGCCAGATACGCAGTATTTT.

The chain links TRBV6-2 or TRBV6-3 to TRBJ1-1; no clear D. Between the trimmed V and J ends, which lost 2 bases and 12 bases, there was a span of 13 bases. The CDR3 spans 12 residues. Germline V lookup: CDR1 MNHEY, CDR2 SVGEGT. The CDR3 DNA is TGTGCCAGCAGTTACGTAGGGTCGACTACTTTCTTT. Translated: CASSYVGSTTFF.

This clone was observed a single time. This chain links TRBV6-1 with TRBJ2-5; 9 nucleotides align to TRBD2. The V gene's germline CDR1 is MNHNS and CDR2 SASEGT. The CDR3 has 15 residues. The V segment lost 2 bases and the J segment 4 bases; nucleotides outside the gene matches: 5. The CDR3 coding sequence is TGTGCCAGCAGTGAAACAGCGGGAGGCGGAGAGACCCAGTACTTC. Its translation: CASSETAGGGETQYF.

The chain couples TRBV7-9 to TRBJ1-1; D not resolved. V was trimmed by 6 bases and J by 4 bases, leaving 18 bases between them. Per germline, CDR1 SEHNR and CDR2 FQNEAQ (reference sequence). This CDR3 is built from 15 residues. The CDR3 here is CASSFIRGPITEAFF. The CDR3 DNA reads as TGTGCCAGCAGTTTCATACGAGGACCGATCACTGAAGCTTTCTTT.

The chain employs TRBV15 and TRBJ1-1; a possible D gene is TRBD1 (6 bases). The CDR3 spans 15 residues. V lost 5 bases and J 3 bases, leaving 16 bases between the germline ends. The V gene's germline CDR1 is LNHNV and CDR2 YYDKDF (reference sequence). The chain's CDR3 is CATSWEQGFDTEAFF. As DNA, the CDR3 is TGTGCCACCAGCTGGGAACAGGGATTTGACACTGAAGCTTTCTTT.

The J gene is TRBJ2-3, the V gene TRBV6-5, with D possibly matching TRBD1 (5 bases). Germline values: CDR1 MNHEY, CDR2 SVGAGI. This CDR3 has 15 amino acids. Trimming stripped 6 bases from V and 0 bases from J, with 13 bases between. The CDR3 region has the DNA TGTGCCAGCAGGGGGCACCAGGAGAGCACAGATACGCAGTATTTT. Residues: CASRGHQESTDTQYF.

J is TRBJ1-2 and V is TRBV12-3 or TRBV12-4; 7 bases are a match to TRBD1. The CDR3 loop spans 13 amino acids. Trimming removed 7 bases from V and 2 bases from J; junction bases left unmatched: 4. The CDR3 bases are TGTGCCAGCACCCGACAGGGCAACTATGGCTACACCTTC. It is translated as CASTRQGNYGYTF.